This section outlines one T cell receptor beta chain sequence together with its context. These data belong to a study of blood T cell repertoires in COVID-19. Across the study: The United States, Italy and Spain provided the acute and convalescent COVID-19 samples.

Germline V gene sequence: CDR1 SGHAT, CDR2 FQNNGV. J lost 3 bases, V lost 2 bases, and 8 bases had no gene match. The CDR3 extends over 16 amino acids. Profiling relied on immunoSEQ multiplex PCR, and the TCRdb table lists in-frame clones only, not all of them. The sample shows 250,000 to 300,000 clones, 88% of them seen only once. The TCR was taken from a woman aged 25-40 years who had recovered from COVID-19. This chain uses TRBV11-2 with TRBJ2-3; 7 bases align to TRBD1. Sequencing used PBMCs or T cells enriched from blood (not recorded which). The CDR3 region has the DNA TGTGCCAGCAGCTTACTTAGACAGGGTCGTACAGATACGCAGTATTTT. It is translated as CASSLLRQGRTDTQYF.